One and the same sample provided the 11 T cell receptor beta chains below, sequenced in a study of immune evolution from preneoplasia to lung adenocarcinoma. Here immunoSEQ multiplex PCR was the method, and the copy in TCRdb shows in-frame clones only, minus some. Of more than 10,000 clones in the sample, approximately 81% were seen once. The material sequenced was FFPE tissue from an adenomatous hyperplasia lung lesion. This sample's subset: atypical adenomatous hyperplasia (AAH), lung preneoplasia. The receptors were sampled from a person aged 50-75 years with lung adenocarcinoma.

This chain links TRBV7-9 with TRBJ2-3; D is unresolved. Trimming cost V 5 bases and J 5 bases, with 8 bases left between them. The CDR3 extends over 12 amino acids. Germline-derived CDR1 and CDR2 are SEHNR and FQNEAQ (reference sequence). CDR3 region: CASSPQEDTQYF. The CDR3, as DNA: TGTGCCAGCAGCCCGCAGGAAGATACGCAGTATTTT. Full variable domain (missing parts from reference TRBV7-9 and TRBJ2-3): DTGVSQNPRHKITKRGQNVTFRCDPISEHNRLYWYRQTLGQGPEFLTYFQNEAQLEKSRLLSDRFSAERPKGSFSTLEIQRTEQGDSAMYLCASSPQEDTQYFGPGTRLTVL.

The chain links TRBV4-2 to TRBJ2-1; D might be TRBD1 (5 bases). The germline V gene encodes CDR1 LGHNA and CDR2 YNFKEQ. This CDR3 contains 15 residues. The germline V and J ends were trimmed by 3 bases and 5 bases, with 14 bases remaining between them. The CDR3 region has the DNA TGTGCCAGCAGCCACCCGCAGGGCGCGGACAATGAGCAGTTCTTC. The encoded protein is CASSHPQGADNEQFF.

The chain joins TRBV4-1 to TRBJ2-7, with TRBD2 matching 13 bases. The V gene end was trimmed by 4 bases and the J gene end by 5 bases; junction bases not matched to a gene: 2. CDR1 is MGHRA, CDR2 YSYEKL, per germline. CDR3 length: 14 residues. CDR3 nucleotides: TGCGCCAGCAGCCTAGGACTAGCGGGAGACGAGCAGTACTTC. Its translation is CASSLGLAGDEQYF.

This clone occurred a few times. The V call is TRBV4-2, the J call TRBJ2-3; 8 bases line up with TRBD2. Germline values: CDR1 LGHNA, CDR2 YNFKEQ. Trimming removed 0 bases from V and 4 bases from J; junction bases left unmatched: 3. This CDR3 has 15 residues. The CDR3 DNA reads TGTGCCAGCAGCCAAGAAACGGGGGGGTCAGATACGCAGTATTTT. Amino acid sequence: CASSQETGGSDTQYF.

This clone was seen a single time. V usage is TRBV5-4 and J usage is TRBJ2-5, with unresolved D. The V end lost 1 base, the J end lost 4 bases, and 5 bases lay between the germline ends. The CDR3 loop spans 12 amino acids. Germline V CDR1 and CDR2: SGHNT, YYREEE (reference sequence). The CDR3 DNA follows: TGTGCCAGCAGCTTGATGGGAGAGACCCAGTACTTC. This codes for CASSLMGETQYF.

The V call is TRBV7-2, the J call TRBJ1-5; 7 bases map to TRBD1. V dropped 2 bases and J dropped 7; count of bases not matched to a gene: 17. The CDR3 length is 18 residues. In germline, CDR1 is SGHTA, CDR2 FQGNSA. CDR3 residues: CASSLSETKGAMGQPQHF. CDR3 bases: TGTGCCAGCAGCTTATCGGAAACCAAGGGGGCGATGGGGCAGCCCCAGCATTTT.

CDR3 in amino acids: CASSLWGYPYGYTF. CDR3 coding DNA: TGTGCCAGCAGCTTGTGGGGGTACCCCTATGGCTACACCTTC. This chain uses TRBV11-2 with TRBJ1-2; the D gene is possibly TRBD1 (5 bases). V was pared by 3 bases and J by 4 bases, with 12 bases between. The CDR3 is 14 residues long. From germline, CDR1 is SGHAT and CDR2 FQNNGV. Complete variable domain (other parts from reference TRBV11-2 and TRBJ1-2): EAGVAQSPRYKIIEKRQSVAFWCNPISGHATLYWYQQILGQGPKLLIQFQNNGVVDDSQLPKDRFSAERLKGVDSTLKIQPAKLEDSAVYLCASSLWGYPYGYTFGSGTRLTVV.

The gene calls are TRBV5-6 and TRBJ2-1; D possibly uses TRBD1 or TRBD2 (6 bases each). Germline V gene lookup returns CDR1 SGHDT and CDR2 YYEEEE. The CDR3 runs to 14 residues. V was clipped by 3 bases and J by 8 bases, with 15 bases between them. CDR3: CASSWGASVYEQFF. In DNA, the CDR3 is TGTGCCAGCAGCTGGGGGGCTAGCGTCTATGAGCAGTTCTTC.

The chain carries TRBV11-3 and TRBJ1-2, with D unclear. Per the germline V gene, CDR1 is SGHNT and CDR2 is YENEEA. V shed 2 bases and J shed 2 bases, with 6 bases lying between them. The CDR3 contains 13 residues. CDR3 protein: CASSLQKNYGYTF. CDR3 sequence (DNA): TGTGCCAGCAGCTTACAGAAAAACTATGGCTACACCTTC.

The gene calls are TRBV21-1 and TRBJ2-1; the table calls TRBD1, which could not be checked here. TRBV21-1 is described as a pseudogene. The CDR3 sequence is 22 residues long. CDR3 coding DNA: TGTGCCAGCAGCAAAGGGGCCTCCTCAGCGCCCCTCAGAGGCAGGGCCTACAATGAGCAGTTCTTC. Protein sequence: CASSKGASSAPLRGRAYNEQFF.

This chain connects TRBV28 to TRBJ2-7, with 9 bases lining up with TRBD1. The V and J ends lost 3 bases and 5 bases, in that order; junction bases with no gene match: 11. This CDR3 is 16 amino acids long. Germline-derived CDR1 and CDR2 are MDHEN and SYDVKM. The CDR3 DNA is TGTGCCAGCAGTTTGGTCCTGGACAGGGGTGTAGACGAGCAGTACTTC. This gives the protein CASSLVLDRGVDEQYF.